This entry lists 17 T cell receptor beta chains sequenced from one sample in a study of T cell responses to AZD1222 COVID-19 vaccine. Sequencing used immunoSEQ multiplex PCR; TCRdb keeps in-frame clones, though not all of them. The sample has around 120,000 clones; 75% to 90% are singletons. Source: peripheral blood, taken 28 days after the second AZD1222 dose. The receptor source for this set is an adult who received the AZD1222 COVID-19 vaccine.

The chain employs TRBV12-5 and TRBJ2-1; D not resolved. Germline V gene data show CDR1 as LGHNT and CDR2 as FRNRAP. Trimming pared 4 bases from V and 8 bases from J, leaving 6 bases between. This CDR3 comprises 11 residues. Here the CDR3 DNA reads TGTGCTAGTGGTTATGATGATGAGCAGTTCTTC. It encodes CASGYDDEQFF.

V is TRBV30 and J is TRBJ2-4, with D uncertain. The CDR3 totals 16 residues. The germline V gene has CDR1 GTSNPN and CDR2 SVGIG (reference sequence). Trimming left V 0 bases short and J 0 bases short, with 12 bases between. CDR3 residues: CAWSVGSNLAKNIQYF. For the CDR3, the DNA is TGTGCCTGGAGTGTCGGGTCAAACTTAGCCAAAAACATTCAGTACTTC.

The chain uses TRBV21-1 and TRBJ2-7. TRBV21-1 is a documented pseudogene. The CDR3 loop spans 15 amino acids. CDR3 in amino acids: CASSKVRDGTYEQYF. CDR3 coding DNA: TGTGCCAGCAGCAAAGTCCGGGACGGGACCTACGAGCAGTACTTC.

The chain's CDR3 is CASSPRTGNTEAFF. CDR3 in DNA: TGTGCCAGCTCACCAAGGACAGGGAACACTGAAGCTTTCTTT. The rearrangement joins TRBV18 to TRBJ1-1; 7 bases align to TRBD1. The CDR3 spans 14 residues. The germline V gene has CDR1 KGHSH and CDR2 LQKENI. Trimming removed 2 bases from V and 1 base from J; junction bases left unmatched: 1.

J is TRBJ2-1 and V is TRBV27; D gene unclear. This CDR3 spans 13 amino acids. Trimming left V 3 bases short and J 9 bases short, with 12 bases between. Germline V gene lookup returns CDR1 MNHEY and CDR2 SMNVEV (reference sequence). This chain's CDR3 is CASSFGINAEQFF. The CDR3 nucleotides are TGTGCCAGCAGTTTTGGCATAAACGCTGAGCAGTTCTTC.

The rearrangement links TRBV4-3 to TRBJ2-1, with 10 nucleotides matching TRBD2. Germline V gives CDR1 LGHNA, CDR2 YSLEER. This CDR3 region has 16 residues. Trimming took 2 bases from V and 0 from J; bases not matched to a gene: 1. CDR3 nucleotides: TGCGCCAGCAGCCAACGACTAGCGGGCTCCTACAATGAGCAGTTCTTC. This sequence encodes CASSQRLAGSYNEQFF.

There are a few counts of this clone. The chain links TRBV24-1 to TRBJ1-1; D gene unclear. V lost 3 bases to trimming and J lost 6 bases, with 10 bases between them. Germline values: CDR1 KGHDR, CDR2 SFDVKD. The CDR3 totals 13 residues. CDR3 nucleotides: TGTGCCACCAGTGATCGAGGCGGGCCTGAAGCTTTCTTT. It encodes CATSDRGGPEAFF.

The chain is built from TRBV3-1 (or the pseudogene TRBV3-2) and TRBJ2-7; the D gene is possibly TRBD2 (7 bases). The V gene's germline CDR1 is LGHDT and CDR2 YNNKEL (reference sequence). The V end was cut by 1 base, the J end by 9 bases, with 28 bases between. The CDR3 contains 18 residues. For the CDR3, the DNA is TGTGCCAGCAGCCAAGGCTTTCTGGGTTCGGGCGGGGGCCACGGGCAGTACTTC. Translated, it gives CASSQGFLGSGGGHGQYF.

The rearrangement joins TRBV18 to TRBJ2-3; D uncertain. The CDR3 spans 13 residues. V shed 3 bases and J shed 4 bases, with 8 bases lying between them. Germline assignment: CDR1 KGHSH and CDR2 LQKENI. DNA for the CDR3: TGTGCCAGCTCACCCCGTTTAGCAGATACGCAGTATTTT. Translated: CASSPRLADTQYF.

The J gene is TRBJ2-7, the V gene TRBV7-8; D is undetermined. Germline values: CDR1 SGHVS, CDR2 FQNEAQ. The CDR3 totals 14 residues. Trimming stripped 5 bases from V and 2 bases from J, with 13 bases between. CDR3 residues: CASSANQYTYEQYF. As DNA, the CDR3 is TGTGCCAGCAGCGCCAACCAGTACACCTACGAGCAGTACTTC.

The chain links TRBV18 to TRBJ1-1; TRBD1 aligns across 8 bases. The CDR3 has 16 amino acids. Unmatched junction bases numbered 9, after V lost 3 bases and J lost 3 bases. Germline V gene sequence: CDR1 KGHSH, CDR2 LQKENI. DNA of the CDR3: TGTGCCAGCTCACCGTTATACAGGGGGTCGGACACTGAAGCTTTCTTT. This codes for CASSPLYRGSDTEAFF.

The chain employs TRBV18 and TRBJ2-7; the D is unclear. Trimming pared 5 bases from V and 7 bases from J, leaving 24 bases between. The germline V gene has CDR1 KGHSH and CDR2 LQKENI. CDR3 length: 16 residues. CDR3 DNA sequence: TGTGCCAGCTCAACTCAGAACATCCCAGAGCAAGGGGAGCAGTACTTC. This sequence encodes CASSTQNIPEQGEQYF.

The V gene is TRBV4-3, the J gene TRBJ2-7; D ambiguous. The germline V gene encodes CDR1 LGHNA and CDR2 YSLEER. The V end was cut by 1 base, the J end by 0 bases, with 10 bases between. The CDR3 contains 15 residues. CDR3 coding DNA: TGCGCCAGCAGCCAAGTCTACGGTAGCTCCTACGAGCAGTACTTC. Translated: CASSQVYGSSYEQYF.

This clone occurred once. CDR3 region: CASSPPGQGAPSYGYTF. The CDR3 DNA sequence: TGTGCCAGCTCACCGCCGGGACAGGGAGCCCCTAGCTATGGCTACACCTTC. The chain links TRBV18 to TRBJ1-2; 9 positions match TRBD1. CDR1 is KGHSH, CDR2 LQKENI, per germline. The junction had 12 bases not matched to a gene; V was cut back by 3 bases and J by 4 bases. The CDR3 has 17 residues.

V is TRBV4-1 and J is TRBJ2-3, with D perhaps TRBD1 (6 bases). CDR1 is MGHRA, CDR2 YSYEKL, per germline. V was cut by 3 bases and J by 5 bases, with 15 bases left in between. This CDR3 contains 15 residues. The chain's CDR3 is CASSQSPGAGDTQYF. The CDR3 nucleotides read TGCGCCAGCAGCCAGTCCCCAGGGGCAGGAGATACGCAGTATTTT.

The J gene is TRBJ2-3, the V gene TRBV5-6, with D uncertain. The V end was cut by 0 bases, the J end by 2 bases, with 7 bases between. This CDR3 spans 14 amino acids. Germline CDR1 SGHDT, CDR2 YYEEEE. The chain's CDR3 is CASSLAMSTDTQYF. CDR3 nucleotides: TGTGCCAGCAGCTTGGCGATGTCCACAGATACGCAGTATTTT. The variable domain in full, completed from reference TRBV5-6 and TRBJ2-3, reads DAGVTQSPTHLIKTRGQQVTLRCSPKSGHDTVSWYQQALGQGPQFIFQYYEEEERQRGNFPDRFSGHQFPNYSSELNVNALLLGDSALYLCASSLAMSTDTQYFGPGTRLTVL.

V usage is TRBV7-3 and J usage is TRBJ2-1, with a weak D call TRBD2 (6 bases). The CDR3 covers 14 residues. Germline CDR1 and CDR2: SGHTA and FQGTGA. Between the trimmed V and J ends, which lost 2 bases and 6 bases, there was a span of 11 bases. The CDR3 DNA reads TGTGCCAGCAGCTTAGTTGTTAGCGGCAATGAGCAGTTCTTC. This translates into CASSLVVSGNEQFF.